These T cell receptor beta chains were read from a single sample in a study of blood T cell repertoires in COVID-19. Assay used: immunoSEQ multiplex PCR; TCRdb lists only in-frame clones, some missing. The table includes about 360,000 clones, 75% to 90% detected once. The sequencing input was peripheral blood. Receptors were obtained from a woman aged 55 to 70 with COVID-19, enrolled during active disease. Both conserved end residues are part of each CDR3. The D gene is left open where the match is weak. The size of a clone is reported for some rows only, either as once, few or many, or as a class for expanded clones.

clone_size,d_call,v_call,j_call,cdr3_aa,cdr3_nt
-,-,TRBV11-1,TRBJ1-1,CASSLARAAPEAFF,TGTGCCAGCAGCTTAGCGCGGGCAGCACCTGAAGCTTTCTTT
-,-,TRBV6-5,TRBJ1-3,CASSYSRSGNTIYF,TGTGCCAGCAGTTACAGCCGCTCTGGAAACACCATATATTTT
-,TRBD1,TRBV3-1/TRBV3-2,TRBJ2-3,CASSRDRGADTQYF,TGTGCCAGCAGCCGGGACAGGGGGGCAGATACGCAGTATTTT
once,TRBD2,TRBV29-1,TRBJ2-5,CSTAGGPETQYF,TGCAGCACGGCGGGGGGGCCAGAGACCCAGTACTTC
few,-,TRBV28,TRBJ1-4,CASIEAGNEKLFF,TGTGCCAGCATTGAGGCAGGGAACGAAAAACTGTTTTTT
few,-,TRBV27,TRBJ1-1,CASRADSTYMNTEAFF,TGTGCCAGCCGCGCGGACAGCACTTACATGAACACTGAAGCTTTCTTT
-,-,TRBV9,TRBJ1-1,CASSIRGGNTEAFF,TGTGCCAGCAGCATCAGAGGAGGGAACACTGAAGCTTTCTTT
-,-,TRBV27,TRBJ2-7,CASMTASYEQYF,TGTGCCAGCATGACAGCCTCCTACGAGCAGTACTTC
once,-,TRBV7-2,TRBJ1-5,CASSGFANQPQHF,TGTGCCAGCAGCGGCTTCGCCAATCAGCCCCAGCATTTT
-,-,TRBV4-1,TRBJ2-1,CASSQEDRSSYNEQFF,TGCGCCAGCAGCCAAGAAGACAGAAGCTCCTACAATGAGCAGTTCTTC
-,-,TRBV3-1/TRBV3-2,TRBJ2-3,CASSPAAGSSTDTQYF,TGTGCCAGCAGCCCAGCGGCTGGATCGAGCACAGATACGCAGTATTTT
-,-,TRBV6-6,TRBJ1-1,CASSALGGPNTEAFF,TGTGCCAGCAGTGCCCTTGGAGGTCCGAACACTGAAGCTTTCTTT
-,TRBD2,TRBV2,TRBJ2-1,CASTVGSGGVGNEQFF,TGTGCCAGCACCGTAGGGAGCGGGGGCGTGGGGAATGAGCAGTTCTTC
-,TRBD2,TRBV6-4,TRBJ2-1,CASSTSGGNEQFF,TGTGCCAGCTCGACTAGCGGGGGGAATGAGCAGTTCTTC
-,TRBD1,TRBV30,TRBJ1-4,CAWRRDSQNEKLFF,TGTGCCTGGAGACGGGACAGTCAAAATGAAAAACTGTTTTTT
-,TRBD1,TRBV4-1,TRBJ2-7,CASSQNRGLSYEQYF,TGCGCCAGCAGCCAAAACAGGGGATTGTCCTACGAGCAGTACTTC
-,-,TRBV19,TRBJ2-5,CASSIVSDREGETQYF,TGTGCCAGTAGTATAGTCTCGGACAGGGAGGGGGAGACCCAGTACTTC
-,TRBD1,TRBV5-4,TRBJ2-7,CASSGGQGIVSPYEQYF,TGTGCCAGCAGCGGTGGACAGGGAATCGTGTCGCCCTACGAGCAGTACTTC
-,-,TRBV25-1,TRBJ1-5,CASSGQFNQPQHF,TGTGCCAGCAGTGGACAGTTCAATCAGCCCCAGCATTTT
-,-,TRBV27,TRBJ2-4,CASSLKRGNIQYF,TGTGCCAGCAGTTTAAAACGGGGAAACATTCAGTACTTC